A single sample gave rise to the 20 T cell receptor beta chains below, sequenced in a study of shared clonotypes between healthy human individuals. Repertoires were generated with immunoSEQ multiplex PCR, while TCRdb's copy carries only in-frame clones and drops some. The sample records 2 million to 2.5 million clones, more than 90% being singletons. Sequences were obtained from naive CD4+ T cells sorted from blood. Subset given: CD45RA+ positively selected. These receptors were taken from a man between 18 and 29 years old in good health.

In its sample, this clone was seen once. This sequence joins TRBV6-1 and TRBJ2-7, with D possibly TRBD1 on 5 matching bases. Trimming took 0 bases from V and 2 from J, leaving 8 bases between them. The CDR3 has 14 residues. Per germline, CDR1 MNHNS and CDR2 SASEGT. CDR3 DNA: TGTGCCAGCAGTGAAGCAGGGGCGACCTACGAGCAGTACTTC. Its protein product is CASSEAGATYEQYF.

With respect to this clone: Other DNA sequences in the sample encode the same CDR3. Here the CDR3 reads CASSLELAGPYEQYF. In nucleotides, the CDR3 is TGTGCCAGCAGCTTAGAACTAGCGGGTCCCTACGAGCAGTACTTC. The chain couples TRBV7-2 to TRBJ2-7, with 9 bases that match TRBD2. CDR3 length: 15 residues. In germline, CDR1 is SGHTA, CDR2 FQGNSA. The ends lost 1 base at V and 2 bases at J; junction bases unmatched: 3. The complete variable domain, with remaining parts taken from reference TRBV7-2 and TRBJ2-7, reads GAGVSQSPSNKVTEKGKDVELRCDPISGHTALYWYRQSLGQGLEFLIYFQGNSAPDKSGLPSDRFSAERTGGSVSTLTIQRTQQEDSAVYLCASSLELAGPYEQYFGPGTRLTVT.

The J gene is TRBJ1-4, the V gene TRBV30; TRBD1 might be the D (5 bases). V shed 6 bases and J shed 8 bases, with 22 bases lying between them. Germline loops: CDR1 GTSNPN, CDR2 SVGIG (reference sequence). The CDR3 covers 15 residues. CDR3 sequence reads: CACQRVKGLGEKLFF. CDR3 bases: TGTGCCTGCCAAAGAGTGAAGGGGCTGGGCGAAAAACTGTTTTTT.

V usage is TRBV7-2 and J usage is TRBJ2-2; D may be TRBD2 (5 bases). Trimming shortened V by 2 bases and J by 3 bases, and 13 bases separated the two germline ends. The CDR3 loop spans 16 amino acids. CDR1 SGHTA and CDR2 FQGNSA come from the germline V gene. CDR3 in amino acids: CASSLNRGGHTGELFF. The DNA for the CDR3 is TGTGCCAGCAGCTTAAATCGGGGTGGGCACACCGGGGAGCTGTTTTTT.

V usage is TRBV28 and J usage is TRBJ2-1; either TRBD1 or TRBD2 may fit D (5 bases each). Trimming removed 7 bases at V and 5 bases at J, with 15 bases between. The germline gives CDR1 MDHEN, CDR2 SYDVKM. The CDR3 spans 14 residues. The CDR3 DNA reads TGTGCCAGCACTATGGGGGTCCTTAACAATGAGCAGTTCTTC. Its protein is CASTMGVLNNEQFF.

The V gene is TRBV11-2, the J gene TRBJ1-1; 7 bases are a match to TRBD1. V lost 5 bases and J lost 4; bases outside the gene matches: 7. Germline CDR1 is SGHAT and CDR2 is FQNNGV. This CDR3 is 14 amino acids long. The CDR3 is CASSRNRGSTEAFF. Here the CDR3 DNA reads TGTGCCAGCAGCCGGAACAGGGGAAGCACTGAAGCTTTCTTT.

Details on this clone: Other nucleotide sequences in the sample specify the same CDR3. The rearrangement links TRBV20-1 to TRBJ2-2; the D is unclear. The CDR3 has 11 amino acids. CDR1 is DFQATT and CDR2 is SNEGSKA in the germline V gene (reference sequence). V shed 3 bases and J shed 1 base, with 0 bases lying between them. The DNA for the CDR3 is TGCAGTGCTAGGAACACCGGGGAGCTGTTTTTT. It is translated as CSARNTGELFF.

This clone is a singleton in its sample. This chain uses TRBV7-9 with TRBJ1-4; perhaps TRBD1 as D (5 bases). Germline lookup yields CDR1 SEHNR and CDR2 FQNEAQ (reference sequence). V lost 3 bases to trimming and J lost 4 bases, with 15 bases between them. CDR3 length equals 16 residues. This CDR3 reads CASSFSVGGVNEKLFF. The CDR3 region has the DNA TGTGCCAGCAGCTTCTCGGTGGGGGGTGTTAATGAAAAACTGTTTTTT.

This clone is a singleton in its sample. V and J are TRBV27 and TRBJ2-5; D unresolved. Germline V gives CDR1 MNHEY, CDR2 SMNVEV (reference sequence). V lost 3 bases to trimming and J lost 1 base, with 6 bases between them. This CDR3 spans 13 amino acids. The CDR3, as DNA: TGTGCCAGCAGTTTCATGGGCCAAGAGACCCAGTACTTC. Its translation is CASSFMGQETQYF.

The gene calls are TRBV9 and TRBJ2-3; 12 bases agree with TRBD2. Germline lookup yields CDR1 SGDLS and CDR2 YYNGEE. The CDR3 has 14 amino acids. The junction had 5 bases not matched to a gene; V was cut back by 7 bases and J by 5 bases. The CDR3 loop reads CASSSGRGQDTQYF. CDR3 nucleotide sequence: TGTGCCAGCTCTAGCGGGAGGGGGCAAGATACGCAGTATTTT.

Of note for this clone: The sample carries other DNA sequences with the same CDR3. The V gene is TRBV9, the J gene TRBJ1-1; the D is unclear. Trimming removed 0 bases at V and 1 base at J, with 7 bases between. Germline-derived CDR1 and CDR2 are SGDLS and YYNGEE. CDR3 size: 14 residues. The CDR3: CASSVGPGNTEAFF. CDR3 nucleotides: TGTGCCAGCAGCGTAGGGCCAGGGAACACTGAAGCTTTCTTT.

The chain combines TRBV9 with TRBJ2-1, with D hard to call. V was pared by 4 bases and J by 7 bases, with 15 bases between. Germline V gene data show CDR1 as SGDLS and CDR2 as YYNGEE. The CDR3 loop spans 14 amino acids. CDR3 amino acids: CASSPRWSNNEQFF. CDR3 DNA sequence: TGTGCCAGCAGCCCCCGGTGGAGTAATAATGAGCAGTTCTTC.

The rearrangement links TRBV19 to TRBJ1-1; a possible D gene is TRBD1 (6 bases). The V gene lost 5 bases and the J gene lost 1 base, with 11 bases spanning the gap. CDR3 length equals 14 residues. The germline gives CDR1 LNHDA, CDR2 SQIVND (reference sequence). CDR3 residues: CASSAIQGNTEAFF. The CDR3, as DNA: TGTGCCAGTAGTGCCATACAGGGGAACACTGAAGCTTTCTTT.

The J gene is TRBJ1-1, the V gene TRBV5-4; a possible D gene is TRBD1 (5 bases). The germline V and J ends were trimmed by 5 bases and 5 bases, with 25 bases remaining between them. CDR3 size: 17 residues. Germline V gene data show CDR1 as SGHNT and CDR2 as YYREEE (reference sequence). The CDR3 reads CASSSKTPGRPGTEAFF. CDR3 coding DNA: TGTGCCAGCAGTAGCAAGACCCCGGGACGGCCTGGAACTGAAGCTTTCTTT.

This clone was observed once. V gene TRBV9 combines with J gene TRBJ2-5; no definite D call. From germline, CDR1 is SGDLS and CDR2 YYNGEE. V lost 4 bases and J lost 5, with 18 bases in between. There are 15 residues in the CDR3. The chain's CDR3 is CASSPPQRSWETQYF. The CDR3, as DNA: TGTGCCAGCAGCCCACCTCAGAGGTCCTGGGAGACCCAGTACTTC.

This clone came up once. The chain couples TRBV29-1 to TRBJ2-3, with 13 positions matching TRBD2. The germline V gene has CDR1 SQVTM and CDR2 ANQGSEA. V was clipped by 5 bases and J by 1 base; unmatched bases: 9. The CDR3 sequence is 17 residues long. CDR3 in amino acids: CSVSGLAGHMGTDTQYF. The CDR3 DNA reads as TGCAGCGTTTCGGGACTAGCGGGACATATGGGCACAGATACGCAGTATTTT.

The rearrangement links TRBV6-5 to TRBJ2-7, with D perhaps TRBD1 (6 bases). Trimming left V 7 bases short and J 7 bases short, with 20 bases between. CDR3 length equals 14 residues. Looked up from germline, CDR1 is MNHEY and CDR2 is SVGAGI. The CDR3 protein is CASTAGAGLQEQYF. The CDR3 bases are TGTGCCAGCACGGCAGGGGCGGGCTTACAAGAGCAGTACTTC.

J is TRBJ2-7 and V is TRBV30; possibly TRBD2 for D (6 bases). Germline CDR1 is GTSNPN and CDR2 is SVGIG (reference sequence). The CDR3 runs to 12 residues. V lost 0 bases and J 7 bases, leaving 10 bases between the germline ends. This CDR3 is CAWSVGGVEQYF. The CDR3 nucleotides are TGTGCCTGGAGTGTAGGCGGGGTAGAGCAGTACTTC.

This chain links TRBV19 with TRBJ1-4; TRBD1 is a possible D gene (5 bases). This CDR3 contains 14 residues. Germline V gene lookup returns CDR1 LNHDA and CDR2 SQIVND (reference sequence). Trimming stripped 7 bases from V and 5 bases from J, with 14 bases between. For the CDR3, the DNA is TGTGCCAGTAACGGGGGAGCCCTCAATGAAAAACTGTTTTTT. Its protein is CASNGGALNEKLFF.

This clone appeared a single time. At the DNA level, this CDR3 is encoded by other sequences in the same sample as well. J is TRBJ1-5 and V is TRBV28; D is perhaps TRBD1 (5 bases). Trimming stripped 3 bases from V and 0 bases from J, with 6 bases between. Per the germline V gene, CDR1 is MDHEN and CDR2 is SYDVKM. CDR3 length: 14 residues. The CDR3 nucleotides are TGTGCCAGCAGTTTCGGGGGTAGCAATCAGCCCCAGCATTTT. Residues: CASSFGGSNQPQHF.